These 16 T cell receptor beta chains came from one sample sequenced in a study of shared clonotypes between healthy human individuals. TCRdb keeps only in-frame clones here, not all; method: immunoSEQ multiplex PCR. The data show under 150,000 clones, about 62% seen once. Sequencing used memory CD8+ T cells sorted from blood. Stated subset: CD45RO+ cells pooled with CCR7-negative TemRA cells. The receptors shown here come from a woman between 25 and 40 years old in good health.

The CDR3 loop reads CASSLSDPAYNEQFF. CDR3 sequence (DNA): TGTGCCAGCAGTTTATCGGACCCCGCCTACAATGAGCAGTTCTTC. The rearrangement joins TRBV27 to TRBJ2-1; D not resolved. The V and J ends lost 0 bases and 2 bases respectively, with 8 bases between them. Germline V CDR1 and CDR2: MNHEY, SMNVEV (reference sequence). The CDR3 is 15 amino acids.

V usage is TRBV6-5 and J usage is TRBJ2-1, with 7 bases matching TRBD2. The trim removed 5 bases at V and 2 bases at J, leaving 3 bases unmatched. The germline V gene encodes CDR1 MNHEY and CDR2 SVGAGI. The length of the CDR3 is 14 residues. The CDR3 here is CASSNLAAYNEQFF. The CDR3 nucleotides are TGTGCCAGCAGTAATCTAGCGGCCTACAATGAGCAGTTCTTC.

The chain uses TRBV10-2 and TRBJ2-7; D might be TRBD2 (6 bases). Trimming removed 0 bases at V and 5 bases at J, with 23 bases between. The CDR3 is 18 amino acids. CDR1 is WSHSY, CDR2 SAAADI, per germline. CDR3 coding DNA: TGCGCCAGCAGTGAGTCCGGGTTAGAGGTGGCGGGAAATCACGAGCAGTACTTC. Protein: CASSESGLEVAGNHEQYF.

This sequence joins TRBV30 and TRBJ2-3; D not resolved. Per the germline V gene, CDR1 is GTSNPN and CDR2 is SVGIG (reference sequence). V gave up 3 bases and J gave up 4 bases, with 23 bases separating them. This CDR3 region has 17 residues. The CDR3: CAWREPVTEATADTQYF. CDR3 bases: TGTGCCTGGAGGGAACCCGTAACAGAGGCTACAGCAGATACGCAGTATTTT.

The J gene is TRBJ2-2, the V gene TRBV5-4, with TRBD2 matching 15 bases. The CDR3 consists of 16 residues. Germline lookup yields CDR1 SGHNT and CDR2 YYREEE (reference sequence). J was trimmed by 4 bases and V by 4 bases; bases with no gene match: 2. CDR3 sequence reads: CASSPGLAGGTGELFF. Here the CDR3 DNA reads TGTGCCAGCAGCCCGGGACTAGCGGGAGGCACCGGGGAGCTGTTTTTT.

The chain recombines TRBV28 with TRBJ2-1; D ambiguous. The CDR3 has 14 amino acids. V gave up 3 bases and J gave up 2 bases, with 8 bases separating them. CDR1 and CDR2 from the germline V gene are MDHEN and SYDVKM. This CDR3 is CASSFPGPYNEQFF. The CDR3 bases are TGTGCCAGCAGTTTTCCAGGCCCCTACAATGAGCAGTTCTTC.

In DNA form, the CDR3 reads TGTGCCAGCAGTGACGGCAGTAACACTGAAGCTTTCTTT. Protein sequence: CASSDGSNTEAFF. This rearrangement joins TRBV2 to TRBJ1-1; D ambiguous. Trimming removed 3 bases at V and 2 bases at J, with 7 bases between. This CDR3 has 13 amino acids. From germline, CDR1 is SNHLY and CDR2 FYNNEI.

The chain links TRBV27 to TRBJ1-4; D not certain. CDR3 size: 16 residues. Germline-derived CDR1 and CDR2 are MNHEY and SMNVEV (reference sequence). Deletions cut 4 bases from V and 0 bases from J, with 12 bases between. The CDR3 is CASSSVTAATNEKLFF. The DNA of the CDR3 is TGTGCCAGCAGTTCGGTGACGGCGGCAACTAATGAAAAACTGTTTTTT.

The chain joins TRBV4-2 to TRBJ2-7; D ambiguous. Trimming took off 5 bases at V and 1 base at J, with 18 bases between the two ends. Per germline, CDR1 LGHNA and CDR2 YNFKEQ. The CDR3 is 16 residues long. This CDR3 reads CASSLPRRAGSYEQYF. The CDR3 bases are TGTGCCAGCAGCTTGCCCCGCCGGGCCGGGTCCTACGAGCAGTACTTC.

The rearrangement links TRBV7-9 to TRBJ2-1, with D perhaps matching TRBD2 (5 bases). The CDR3 runs 15 residues. Germline loops: CDR1 SEHNR, CDR2 FQNEAQ (reference sequence). The ends were cut back, 5 bases at V and 4 bases at J, with 15 bases in the middle. Here the CDR3 DNA reads TGTGCCAGCAGCCCGGGGAGCGGTGTTTACAATGAGCAGTTCTTC. Translating gives CASSPGSGVYNEQFF.

This rearrangement joins TRBV27 to TRBJ1-1, with TRBD1 identical over 8 bases. The germline V gene encodes CDR1 MNHEY and CDR2 SMNVEV (reference sequence). V was clipped by 5 bases and J by 1 base; unmatched bases: 6. The CDR3 is made up of 15 amino acids. CDR3 residues: CASSTRTGRNTEAFF. CDR3 nucleotide sequence: TGTGCCAGCAGTACCCGGACAGGGAGGAACACTGAAGCTTTCTTT.

The CDR3 loop is CASTSRQAYEQYF. For the CDR3, the DNA is TGTGCCAGCACCTCTCGACAGGCCTACGAGCAGTACTTC. The V call is TRBV25-1, the J call TRBJ2-5, with D perhaps matching TRBD1 (6 bases). The J call may be in error: the DNA end matches TRBJ2-7 better. CDR3 length: 13 residues. Germline V lookup: CDR1 MGHDK, CDR2 SYGVNS.

The chain combines TRBV5-6 with TRBJ2-7; 9 bases are shared with TRBD2. The CDR3 loop spans 15 amino acids. J was trimmed by 0 bases and V by 4 bases; bases with no gene match: 5. Germline CDR1 is SGHDT and CDR2 is YYEEEE. CDR3 in amino acids: CASSVLAGHSYEQYF. The CDR3 DNA sequence: TGTGCCAGCAGCGTGCTAGCGGGGCACTCCTACGAGCAGTACTTC.

The gene calls are TRBV7-9 and TRBJ2-7, with D uncertain. Deletions cut 5 bases from V and 3 bases from J, with 11 bases between. Germline V gene data show CDR1 as SEHNR and CDR2 as FQNEAQ (reference sequence). The CDR3 consists of 13 residues. CDR3 sequence reads: CASSQDSHYEQYF. CDR3 DNA: TGTGCCAGCAGCCAAGATTCCCACTACGAGCAGTACTTC.

This chain links TRBV6-5 with TRBJ1-2; a possible D gene is TRBD1 (5 bases). Germline-derived CDR1 and CDR2 are MNHEY and SVGAGI. Trimming removed 4 bases at V and 4 bases at J, with 16 bases between. This CDR3 is built from 15 residues. This CDR3 is CASSLNTGTVYGYTF. CDR3 coding DNA: TGTGCCAGCAGTTTGAACACCGGGACGGTCTATGGCTACACCTTC.

The chain has TRBV11-3 and TRBJ2-2; no clear D gene. V shed 1 base and J shed 6 bases, with 6 bases lying between them. CDR1 SGHNT and CDR2 YENEEA come from the germline V gene. This CDR3 region has 13 residues. As DNA, the CDR3 is TGTGCCAGCAGCTTAGGGGTCGCCGGGGAGCTGTTTTTT. Its translation is CASSLGVAGELFF.